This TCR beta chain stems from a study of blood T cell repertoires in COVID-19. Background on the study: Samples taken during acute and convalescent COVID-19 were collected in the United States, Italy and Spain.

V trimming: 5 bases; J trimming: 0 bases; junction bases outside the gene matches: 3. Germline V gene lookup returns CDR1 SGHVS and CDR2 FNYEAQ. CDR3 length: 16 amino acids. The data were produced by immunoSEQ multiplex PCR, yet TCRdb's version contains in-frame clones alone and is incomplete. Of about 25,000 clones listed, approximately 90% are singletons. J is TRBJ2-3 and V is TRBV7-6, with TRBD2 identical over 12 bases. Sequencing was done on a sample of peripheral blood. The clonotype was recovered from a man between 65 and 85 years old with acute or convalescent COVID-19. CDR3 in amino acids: CASSQTSGGSTDTQYF. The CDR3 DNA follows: TGTGCCAGCAGCCAGACTAGCGGGGGCAGCACAGATACGCAGTATTTT.